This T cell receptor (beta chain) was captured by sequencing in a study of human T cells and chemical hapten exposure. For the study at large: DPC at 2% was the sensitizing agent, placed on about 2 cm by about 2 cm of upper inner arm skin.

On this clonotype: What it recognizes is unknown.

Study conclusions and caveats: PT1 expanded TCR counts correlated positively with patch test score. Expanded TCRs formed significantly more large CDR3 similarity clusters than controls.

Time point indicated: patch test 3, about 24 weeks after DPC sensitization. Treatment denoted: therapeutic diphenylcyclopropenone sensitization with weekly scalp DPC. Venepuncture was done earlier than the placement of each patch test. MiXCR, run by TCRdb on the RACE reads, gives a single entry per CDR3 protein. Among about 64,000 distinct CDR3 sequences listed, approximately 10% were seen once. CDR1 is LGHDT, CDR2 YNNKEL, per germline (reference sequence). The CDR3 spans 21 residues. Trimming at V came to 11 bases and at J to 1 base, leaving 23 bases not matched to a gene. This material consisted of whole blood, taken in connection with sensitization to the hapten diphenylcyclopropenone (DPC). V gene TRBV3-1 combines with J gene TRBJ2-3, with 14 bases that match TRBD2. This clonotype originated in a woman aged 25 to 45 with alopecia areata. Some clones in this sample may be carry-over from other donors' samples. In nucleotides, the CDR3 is TGTGCCGCACCTAATGTTCGCAGACTAGCGGGAGGGCAGAATGGCACAGATACGCAGTATTTT. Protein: CAAPNVRRLAGGQNGTDTQYF.